What follows are 9 T cell receptor beta chains derived from one specimen sequenced in a study of T-cell reconstitution after alpha-beta-depleted transplantation in children. Unique molecular identifiers were incorporated when the TCRbeta library was constructed. TCRdb ran MiXCR on the PCR reads and lists one entry per CDR3 protein. This sample carries about 100,000 distinct CDR3 sequences, roughly 6% of them seen once, and the ten largest clones take about 6%. Here the sequenced sample was PBMCs, mostly from graft donor cells, taken 60 days after TCRalphabeta/CD19-depleted stem cell transplant. The receptors originated from a female patient aged 2-10 years who had a stem cell transplant for Fanconi anemia, so the T cells may come from the graft donor.

This clonotype has ten or more counts. CDR3 residues: CASSIQTDTEAFF. Here the CDR3 DNA reads TGTGCCAGCAGCATCCAGACGGACACTGAAGCTTTCTTT. The chain carries TRBV7-9 and TRBJ1-1; D not resolved. V lost 5 bases to trimming and J lost 3 bases, with 10 bases between them. The CDR3 spans 13 residues. Germline-derived CDR1 and CDR2 are SEHNR and FQNEAQ (reference sequence).

This clonotype was detected many times. The V and J genes are TRBV20-1 and TRBJ2-1; D ambiguous. Trimming removed 5 bases at V and 3 bases at J, with 20 bases between. The CDR3 runs 16 residues. Germline loops: CDR1 DFQATT, CDR2 SNEGSKA (reference sequence). The CDR3 DNA follows: TGCAGTGCTCCGACCCCTTGGGGTAGCCTCTACAATGAGCAGTTCTTC. Protein: CSAPTPWGSLYNEQFF.

V is TRBV18 and J is TRBJ2-5; 10 positions agree with TRBD2. J lost 1 base, V lost 3 bases, and 11 bases had no gene match. This CDR3 region has 18 residues. Germline V gives CDR1 KGHSH, CDR2 LQKENI. The CDR3 nucleotides are TGTGCCAGCTCACCTCGCATCAGCGGGGGGGACCCCCAAGAGACCCAGTACTTC. It yields the protein CASSPRISGGDPQETQYF. The entire variable domain, with the rest obtained from reference TRBV18 and TRBJ2-5, is as follows: NAGVMQNPRHLVRRRGQEARLRCSPMKGHSHVYWYRQLPEEGLKFMVYLQKENIIDESGMPKERFSAEFPKEGPSILRIQQVVRGDSAAYFCASSPRISGGDPQETQYFGPGTRLLVL.

This clonotype was observed at least ten times. This chain uses TRBV11-1 with TRBJ2-1; 10 nucleotides match TRBD2. Germline lookup yields CDR1 SGHAT and CDR2 FQDESV (reference sequence). The V and J ends lost 6 bases and 0 bases, in that order; junction bases with no gene match: 14. The CDR3 sequence is 19 residues long. CDR3 amino acids: CASSTFGSSGGFSYNEQFF. In nucleotides, the CDR3 is TGTGCCAGCAGTACATTTGGGAGTAGCGGGGGGTTCTCCTACAATGAGCAGTTCTTC.

This clonotype showed up many times. The rearrangement joins TRBV7-9 to TRBJ2-1; D is undetermined. The CDR3 loop spans 15 amino acids. Germline CDR1 reads SEHNR; CDR2 reads FQNEAQ (reference sequence). V was shortened by 5 bases and J by 7 bases, with 18 bases between the two germline ends. Written as DNA, the CDR3 is TGTGCCAGCAGCGAAACGTACCGTTGGGGTAATGAGCAGTTCTTC. As protein: CASSETYRWGNEQFF.

The rearrangement links TRBV29-1 to TRBJ1-2; perhaps TRBD1 as D (6 bases). This CDR3 has 12 amino acids. Germline V CDR1 and CDR2: SQVTM, ANQGSEA. Deletions cut 3 bases from V and 6 bases from J, with 11 bases between. DNA of the CDR3: TGCAGCGTTGAGAAGGGGGGGGATGGCTACACCTTC. As protein: CSVEKGGDGYTF.

The genes are TRBV30 and TRBJ1-2; D ambiguous. The germline V gene has CDR1 GTSNPN and CDR2 SVGIG (reference sequence). The CDR3 covers 12 residues. Trimming took 1 base from V and 8 from J, leaving 11 bases between them. The CDR3 nucleotides read TGTGCCTGGAGTGGACTTTTACGCGGCTACACCTTC. Amino acids: CAWSGLLRGYTF. The full variable domain, completed using reference TRBV30 and TRBJ1-2, is SQTIHQWPATLVQPVGSPLSLECTVEGTSNPNLYWYRQAAGRGLQLLFYSVGIGQISSEVPQNLSASRPQDRQFILSSKKLLLSDSGFYLCAWSGLLRGYTFGSGTRLTVV.

The sample holds a few counts of this clonotype. The chain combines TRBV6-5 with TRBJ2-5, with 9 bases lining up with TRBD1. The CDR3 length is 14 residues. The germline CDR1 and CDR2 sequences are MNHEY and SVGAGI. J lost 5 bases, V lost 2 bases, and 3 bases had no gene match. CDR3 loop: CASSYPGQGETQYF. DNA of the CDR3: TGTGCCAGCAGTTACCCCGGACAGGGGGAGACCCAGTACTTC.

There are a few counts of this clonotype. The chain couples TRBV4-1 to TRBJ2-1; D ambiguous. CDR1 is MGHRA, CDR2 YSYEKL, per germline. Between the trimmed V and J ends, which lost 1 base and 12 bases, there was a span of 16 bases. This CDR3 comprises 14 residues. The CDR3 region has the DNA TGCGCCAGCAGCCAAGTGTCTAGTCGCCCAGGGCAGTTCTTC. Protein product: CASSQVSSRPGQFF.